This T cell receptor beta chain was identified during a study of blood T cell repertoires in COVID-19. Study summary: Spain, Italy and the United States supplied samples that represented acute and convalescent COVID-19.

Trimming took off 0 bases at V and 4 bases at J, with 8 bases between the two ends. The CDR3 runs to 14 residues. Germline-derived CDR1 and CDR2 are SGHNT and YYREEE (reference sequence). Authors' analysis steps: By means of reference gene primer amplification, nucleated cell counts were estimated. Sequenced by immunoSEQ multiplex PCR; TCRdb stores in-frame clones only, minus some. V and J calls plus clone size are reproduced from that table; the DNA served to infer D and trimming. The sample holds 100,000 to 120,000 clones, approximately 82% seen once. This sequence joins TRBV5-4 and TRBJ2-1; D possibly corresponds to TRBD2 (5 bases). The receptor was derived from a woman older than 75 with acute or convalescent COVID-19. The sample consisted of peripheral blood. The CDR3 DNA sequence: TGTGCCAGCAGCTTGGGAGGGCTGTACAATGAGCAGTTCTTC. This codes for CASSLGGLYNEQFF.